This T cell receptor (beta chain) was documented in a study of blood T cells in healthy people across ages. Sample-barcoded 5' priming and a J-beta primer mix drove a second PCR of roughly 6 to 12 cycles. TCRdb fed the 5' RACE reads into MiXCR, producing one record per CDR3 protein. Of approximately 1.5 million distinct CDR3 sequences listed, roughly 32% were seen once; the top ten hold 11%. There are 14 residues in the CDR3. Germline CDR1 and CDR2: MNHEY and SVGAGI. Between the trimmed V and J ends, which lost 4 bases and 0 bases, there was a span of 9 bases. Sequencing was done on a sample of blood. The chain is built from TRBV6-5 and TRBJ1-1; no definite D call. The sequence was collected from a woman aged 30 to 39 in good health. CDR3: CASSSIPLNTEAFF. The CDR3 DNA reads TGTGCCAGCAGTTCGATACCCCTGAACACTGAAGCTTTCTTT.